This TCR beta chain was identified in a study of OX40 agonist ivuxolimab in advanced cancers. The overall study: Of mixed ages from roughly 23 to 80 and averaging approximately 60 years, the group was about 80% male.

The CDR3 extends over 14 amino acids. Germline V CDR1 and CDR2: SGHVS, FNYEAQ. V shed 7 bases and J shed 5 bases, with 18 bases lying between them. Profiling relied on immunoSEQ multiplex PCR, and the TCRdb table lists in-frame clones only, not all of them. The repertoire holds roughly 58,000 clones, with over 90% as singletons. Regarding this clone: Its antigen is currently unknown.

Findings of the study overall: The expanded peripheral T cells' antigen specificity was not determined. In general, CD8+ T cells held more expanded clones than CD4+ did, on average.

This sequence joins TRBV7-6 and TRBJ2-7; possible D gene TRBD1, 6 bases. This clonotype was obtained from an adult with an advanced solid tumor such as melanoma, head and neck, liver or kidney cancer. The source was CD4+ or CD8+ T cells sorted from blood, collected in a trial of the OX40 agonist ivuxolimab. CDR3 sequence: CASTLSRGNHEQYF. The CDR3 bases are TGTGCCAGCACCTTGTCCAGGGGAAACCACGAGCAGTACTTC.